Here is one T cell receptor beta chain with its context. Its matching antigen is unknown. These data come from a study of cytomegalovirus exposure and HLA in healthy donors. CDR1 is MGHDK, CDR2 SYGVNS, per germline. Trimming left V 3 bases short and J 4 bases short, with 9 bases between. This CDR3 is 13 amino acids long. Both 60 Vbeta primers and 13 Jbeta primers went into the PCR. As handled by the study authors: Around 12 million of tens of millions of unique TCR beta chains were shared, per a later count. Repertoires were generated with immunoSEQ multiplex PCR, while TCRdb's copy carries only in-frame clones and drops some. That table gives V, J and clone size, and the DNA gave D and trimming. Here the sample spans about 200,000 clones, around three quarters being singletons. Broader study findings: Later analysis demonstrated an association between a missense DCLRE1C variant and TCR beta V- and J-gene trimming.

Sequencing was carried out using PBMCs. The V and J genes are TRBV25-1 and TRBJ1-1; D remains ambiguous. The clonotype originates from a woman in her 30s in good health and CMV-seropositive. This chain's CDR3 is CASSDTVGTEAFF. CDR3 sequence (DNA): TGTGCCAGCAGTGACACGGTCGGCACTGAAGCTTTCTTT.